These T cell receptor beta chains were read from a single sample in a study of cytomegalovirus exposure and HLA in healthy donors. Here immunoSEQ multiplex PCR was the method, and the copy in TCRdb shows in-frame clones only, minus some. The sample consists of over 150,000 clones, over 65% of them appearing once. Material: PBMCs. The receptors were gathered from a woman between 35 and 50 years old in good health and CMV-seropositive. Both conserved end residues are part of each CDR3. The order of the fields is J gene, D gene, V gene, clone size, CDR3 protein, CDR3 DNA. D genes are given only for firm matches. Where a row states a size, it is once, few, many or the class of an expanded clone; other rows omit it.

J: TRBJ2-3
D: TRBD2
V: TRBV7-9
size: .
CDR3: CASSPGTSGTGPDTQYF
DNA: TGTGCCAGCAGCCCCGGGACTAGCGGGACTGGACCGGATACGCAGTATTTT

J: TRBJ2-7
D: .
V: TRBV7-3
size: .
CDR3: CASSLLVQTSYEQYF
DNA: TGTGCCAGCAGCTTACTCGTACAGACCTCCTACGAGCAGTACTTC

J: TRBJ2-7
D: .
V: TRBV5-8
size: few
CDR3: CASSFRVSGKPYEQYF
DNA: TGTGCCAGCAGCTTCAGAGTATCGGGGAAGCCCTACGAGCAGTACTTC

J: TRBJ2-7
D: TRBD2
V: TRBV5-8
size: .
CDR3: CASSSPGGGEQYF
DNA: TGTGCCAGCAGCTCCCCCGGGGGGGGCGAGCAGTACTTC

J: TRBJ1-2
D: .
V: TRBV6-5
size: .
CDR3: CASSYRPDRGYTF
DNA: TGTGCCAGCAGTTACCGGCCAGACAGGGGCTACACCTTC

J: TRBJ1-3
D: TRBD1
V: TRBV5-1
size: .
CDR3: CASSSGQGSTGNTIYF
DNA: TGCGCCAGCAGCTCCGGACAGGGATCTACCGGAAACACCATATATTTT

J: TRBJ1-3
D: TRBD1
V: TRBV2
size: .
CDR3: CASSPGLDRVGNTIYF
DNA: TGTGCCAGCAGTCCCGGACTGGACAGGGTTGGAAACACCATATATTTT

J: TRBJ2-1
D: .
V: TRBV2
size: few
CDR3: CASSPGILYNEQFF
DNA: TGTGCCAGCAGTCCCGGGATCCTCTACAATGAGCAGTTCTTC

J: TRBJ2-3
D: TRBD2
V: TRBV19
size: .
CDR3: CATVGGAISTDTQYF
DNA: TGTGCCACCGTCGGGGGGGCCATCAGCACAGATACGCAGTATTTT

J: TRBJ1-3
D: .
V: TRBV19
size: .
CDR3: CASSTGAGTGNTIYF
DNA: TGTGCCAGTAGTACGGGAGCAGGAACCGGAAACACCATATATTTT